This T cell receptor (beta chain) was identified during a study of shared clonotypes between healthy human individuals. Trimming removed 5 bases at V and 2 bases at J, with 7 bases between. The CDR3 is made up of 11 amino acids. Germline V gives CDR1 DFQATT, CDR2 SNEGSKA (reference sequence). Several immunoSEQ plates received, in even portions, the genomic DNA of each subset. TCRdb keeps only in-frame clones here, not all; method: immunoSEQ multiplex PCR. Among roughly 1 million clones, 65% to 75% were seen once, and the ten largest hold over 1.3%. About this clone itself: Its antigen is unidentified.

Donors were healthy HIV-negative adults without recently reported acute infections or vaccinations. Division of CD4+ cells produced a CD45RA+ naive subset and a CD45RA-negative memory subset. Whole-study findings and limits: Clonotypes not shared had lower generation probabilities than those common to all four donors.

The chain links TRBV20-1 to TRBJ2-7, with D possibly TRBD1 on 5 matching bases. Sequenced: memory CD4+ T cells sorted from blood. Subset reported: CD45RA-negative fraction. This sequence originates from a man aged 18 to 29 in good health. DNA for the CDR3: TGCAGTGCTGCGGACACCTACGAGCAGTACTTC. Amino acid sequence: CSAADTYEQYF.